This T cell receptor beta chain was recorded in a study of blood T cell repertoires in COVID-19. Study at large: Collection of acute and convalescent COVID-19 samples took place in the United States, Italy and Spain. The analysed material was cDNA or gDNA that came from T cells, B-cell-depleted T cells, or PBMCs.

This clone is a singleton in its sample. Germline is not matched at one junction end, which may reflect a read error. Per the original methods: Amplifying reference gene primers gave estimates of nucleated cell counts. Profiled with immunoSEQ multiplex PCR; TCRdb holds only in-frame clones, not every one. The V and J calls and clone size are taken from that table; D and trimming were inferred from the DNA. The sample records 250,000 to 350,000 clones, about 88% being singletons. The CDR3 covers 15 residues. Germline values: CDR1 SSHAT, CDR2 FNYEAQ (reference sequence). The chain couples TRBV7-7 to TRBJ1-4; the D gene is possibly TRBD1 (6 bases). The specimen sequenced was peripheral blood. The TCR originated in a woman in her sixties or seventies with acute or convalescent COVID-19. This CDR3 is CASSLVPGDNEKLFF. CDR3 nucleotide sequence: TGTGCTAGCAGCTTAGTGCCAGGGGATAATGAAAAACTGTTTTTT.